Included here is one T cell receptor (beta chain) sequence, with context. The data belong to a study of blood T cell repertoires in COVID-19. Overall study: Researchers got acute and convalescent COVID-19 samples from the United States, Italy and Spain. In each case, the material was cDNA or gDNA derived from T cells, B-cell-depleted T cells, or PBMCs.

In the authors' workflow: Amplified reference gene primers provided the basis for estimating nucleated cell counts. Sequencing used immunoSEQ multiplex PCR; TCRdb keeps in-frame clones, though not all of them. The V and J calls and clone size are taken from that table; D and trimming were inferred from the DNA. The table shows about 310,000 clones, with around 87% occurring only once. Trimming took off 5 bases at V and 3 bases at J, with 10 bases between the two ends. The CDR3 totals 14 residues. Germline V gene data show CDR1 as SEHNR and CDR2 as FQNEAQ (reference sequence). This clonotype originated in a woman in her forties or fifties who had recovered from COVID-19. The source material was peripheral blood. The chain has TRBV7-9 and TRBJ2-2; D not certain. CDR3 in amino acids: CASSRNRDTGELFF. Written as DNA, the CDR3 is TGTGCCAGCAGCCGAAATCGGGACACCGGGGAGCTGTTTTTT.